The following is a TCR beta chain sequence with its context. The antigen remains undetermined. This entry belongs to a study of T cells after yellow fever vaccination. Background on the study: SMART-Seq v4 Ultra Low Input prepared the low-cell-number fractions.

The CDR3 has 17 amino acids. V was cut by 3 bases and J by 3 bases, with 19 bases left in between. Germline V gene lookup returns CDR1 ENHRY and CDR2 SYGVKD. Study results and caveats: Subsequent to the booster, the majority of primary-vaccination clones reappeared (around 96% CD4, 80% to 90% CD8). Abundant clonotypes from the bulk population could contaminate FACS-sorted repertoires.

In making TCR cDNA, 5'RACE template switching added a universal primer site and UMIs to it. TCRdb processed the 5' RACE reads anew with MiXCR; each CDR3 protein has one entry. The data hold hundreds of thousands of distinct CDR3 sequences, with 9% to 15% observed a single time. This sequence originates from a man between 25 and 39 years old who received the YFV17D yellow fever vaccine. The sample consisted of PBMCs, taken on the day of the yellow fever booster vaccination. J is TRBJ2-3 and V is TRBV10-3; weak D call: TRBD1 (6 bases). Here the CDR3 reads CAISDSGQPMITDTQYF. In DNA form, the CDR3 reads TGTGCCATCAGTGACTCCGGACAGCCTATGATTACAGATACGCAGTATTTT.